This TCR beta chain was captured in a study of T cell responses to AZD1222 COVID-19 vaccine. Study observations and caveats: Close to half of all spike-specific TCRs reportedly target regions of the variants that are unmutated. It should be noted that donors were predominantly white British and more often female, and clonal diversity was possibly underestimated. Spike-wide vaccine-associated CD4 TCRs dominated at 160-218 and 743-854.

As to this clone: Its target is unknown.

Profiling relied on immunoSEQ multiplex PCR, and the TCRdb table lists in-frame clones only, not all of them. Among tens of thousands of clones, 85% to 95% were seen once, and the ten largest hold more than 25%. Recipients boosted at about 4 weeks or about 12 weeks are pooled. Trimming took off 1 base at V and 0 bases at J, with 7 bases between the two ends. The CDR3 is 14 residues long. Germline CDR1 MNHEY, CDR2 SMNVEV (reference sequence). J is TRBJ2-7 and V is TRBV27; D ambiguous. The source is an adult who received the AZD1222 COVID-19 vaccine. The source was peripheral blood, collected 28 days after the second AZD1222 dose. CDR3 protein: CASSLYDNSYEQYF. The CDR3 DNA is TGTGCCAGCAGTTTATACGACAACTCCTACGAGCAGTACTTC.